Below are 25 T cell receptor beta chains sequenced from a single sample in a study of response to subunit inactivated influenza vaccine. TCRdb independently ran MiXCR on the RT-PCR reads; one entry per CDR3 protein. Of approximately 700,000 distinct CDR3 sequences listed, 15% to 19% are singletons. The sample was PBMCs from blood, taken 11 to 12 days after vaccination. The receptors shown here come from a man aged 45-60 years who received an inactivated influenza vaccine.

In its sample, this clonotype was seen a few times. The CDR3 reads CASSLGLAGLTDTQYF. DNA of the CDR3: TGTGCCAGCAGCTTAGGGCTAGCGGGCCTCACAGATACGCAGTATTTT. This rearrangement joins TRBV7-2 to TRBJ2-3; 8 positions agree with TRBD2. Germline lookup yields CDR1 SGHTA and CDR2 FQGNSA. Trimming took 1 base from V and 2 from J; bases not matched to a gene: 5. This CDR3 spans 16 amino acids.

This clonotype came up many times. CDR3 sequence: CSASGSYNEQFF. For the CDR3, the DNA is TGCAGCGCTAGCGGATCCTACAATGAGCAGTTCTTC. The chain has TRBV29-1 and TRBJ2-1; 7 positions agree with TRBD2. The ends lost 7 bases at V and 1 base at J; junction bases unmatched: 1. Germline loops: CDR1 SQVTM, CDR2 ANQGSEA. The CDR3 has 12 residues.

The V and J genes are TRBV27 and TRBJ1-2; TRBD1 matches 9 bases. V was pared by 2 bases and J by 6 bases, with 7 bases of the junction left unmatched. The CDR3 runs to 15 residues. From germline, CDR1 is MNHEY and CDR2 SMNVEV (reference sequence). CDR3 nucleotide sequence: TGTGCCAGCAGTTTAGGGACAGGGTTCAGCAATGGCTACACCTTC. It translates to CASSLGTGFSNGYTF.

A few counts support this clonotype. The rearrangement links TRBV11-2 to TRBJ2-1; D is possibly TRBD1 (6 bases). V lost 0 bases, J lost 4 bases, and 16 bases lay in between. The CDR3 is 17 amino acids. CDR1 and CDR2 from the germline V gene are SGHAT and FQNNGV. Written as DNA, the CDR3 is TGTGCCAGCAGCTTAGAACGAACGGGACACACGTACAATGAGCAGTTCTTC. Its protein product is CASSLERTGHTYNEQFF. Complete variable domain (other parts from reference TRBV11-2 and TRBJ2-1): EAGVAQSPRYKIIEKRQSVAFWCNPISGHATLYWYQQILGQGPKLLIQFQNNGVVDDSQLPKDRFSAERLKGVDSTLKIQPAKLEDSAVYLCASSLERTGHTYNEQFFGPGTRLTVL.

This chain connects TRBV10-3 to TRBJ2-5, with D possibly TRBD2 on 5 matching bases. Trimming removed 4 bases at V and 1 base at J, with 13 bases between. CDR1 ENHRY and CDR2 SYGVKD come from the germline V gene. The length of the CDR3 is 15 residues. The CDR3 DNA reads as TGTGCCATCAGTGTCGAGGGTAGCGCCCAAGAGACCCAGTACTTC. It translates to CAISVEGSAQETQYF.

This clonotype was observed many times. The V call is TRBV25-1, the J call TRBJ1-4; D is undetermined. CDR3 length: 11 amino acids. V lost 8 bases to trimming and J lost 8 bases, with 9 bases between them. CDR1 is MGHDK, CDR2 SYGVNS, per germline. The CDR3 sequence: CASRLGEKLFF. The CDR3, as DNA: TGTGCCAGCCGGTTGGGGGAAAAACTGTTTTTT.

The chain links TRBV3-1 to TRBJ2-7; D is possibly TRBD2 (5 bases). With 2 bases removed from V and 2 bases from J, the gap between germline ends came to 10 bases. CDR3 size: 14 residues. CDR1 and CDR2 (germline): LGHDT, YNNKEL (reference sequence). CDR3 protein: CASSQRTGTYEQYF. DNA for the CDR3: TGTGCCAGCAGCCAAAGGACTGGGACCTACGAGCAGTACTTC.

This clonotype has a count of ten or more. This chain joins TRBV5-1 and TRBJ2-5, with D uncertain. This CDR3 spans 14 amino acids. Germline V gene lookup returns CDR1 SGHRS and CDR2 YFSETQ. Trimming pared 1 base from V and 2 bases from J, leaving 9 bases between. The CDR3 DNA reads TGCGCCAGCAGCTTGCAGTCAAGTCAAGAGACCCAGTACTTC. It yields the protein CASSLQSSQETQYF. Drawing the rest from reference TRBV5-1 and TRBJ2-5, the complete variable domain is KAGVTQTPRYLIKTRGQQVTLSCSPISGHRSVSWYQQTPGQGLQFLFEYFSETQRNKGNFPGRFSGRQFSNSRSEMNVSTLELGDSALYLCASSLQSSQETQYFGPGTRLLVL.

The chain combines TRBV27 with TRBJ1-1, with TRBD1 matching 11 bases. The CDR3 is 13 residues long. The germline CDR1 and CDR2 sequences are MNHEY and SMNVEV (reference sequence). V shed 5 bases, J shed 6 bases, and the junction held 2 bases outside the gene matches. CDR3 protein: CASSRTGGSEAFF. CDR3 coding DNA: TGTGCCAGCAGTAGGACAGGGGGCTCTGAAGCTTTCTTT.

The chain is built from TRBV27 and TRBJ2-1; tentatively, D is TRBD2 (6 bases). CDR3 length equals 13 residues. Germline assignment: CDR1 MNHEY and CDR2 SMNVEV (reference sequence). Trimming removed 7 bases from V and 5 bases from J, with 12 bases in between. CDR3 DNA: TGTGCCAGCAAACGGGGGAACAACAATGAGCAGTTCTTC. It specifies CASKRGNNNEQFF.

This clonotype has only a few counts. This chain connects TRBV6-6 to TRBJ2-2; D gene uncertain. Germline V gives CDR1 MNHNY, CDR2 SVGAGI (reference sequence). Trimming took 5 bases from V and 6 from J, leaving 10 bases between them. CDR3 length: 13 amino acids. CDR3 residues: CASSPIEAGELFF. DNA of the CDR3: TGTGCCAGCAGTCCTATAGAAGCCGGGGAGCTGTTTTTT.

In this sample, this clonotype turned up a few times. This sequence joins TRBV7-2 and TRBJ2-3, with TRBD2 matching over 10 bases. This CDR3 region has 15 residues. V was pared by 1 base and J by 6 bases, with 4 bases of the junction left unmatched. The germline gives CDR1 SGHTA, CDR2 FQGNSA. In nucleotides, the CDR3 is TGTGCCAGCAGCTTAGTTGCACTAGCGGGGGATACGCAGTATTTT. Translation: CASSLVALAGDTQYF. Full variable domain (rest looked up from reference TRBV7-2 and TRBJ2-3): GAGVSQSPSNKVTEKGKDVELRCDPISGHTALYWYRQSLGQGLEFLIYFQGNSAPDKSGLPSDRFSAERTGGSVSTLTIQRTQQEDSAVYLCASSLVALAGDTQYFGPGTRLTVL.

The chain joins TRBV7-8 to TRBJ1-3, with D possibly being TRBD1 (5 bases). The ends were cut back, 8 bases at V and 4 bases at J, with 6 bases in the middle. The CDR3 is made up of 11 amino acids. Germline V gene lookup returns CDR1 SGHVS and CDR2 FQNEAQ. The CDR3 region is CASRDGNTIYF. CDR3 sequence (DNA): TGTGCCAGCCGGGACGGAAACACCATATATTTT.

The chain carries TRBV6-5 and TRBJ2-2; 8 bases line up with TRBD2. The junction had 15 bases not matched to a gene; V was cut back by 3 bases and J by 9 bases. The CDR3 runs to 17 residues. Germline V gives CDR1 MNHEY, CDR2 SVGAGI. The DNA for the CDR3 is TGTGCCAGCAGTTATCGGTCGGGGGGGCTCGATGGCAGGGAGCTGTTTTTT. Translating it yields CASSYRSGGLDGRELFF.

This clonotype was counted ten times or more. V gene TRBV6-5 combines with J gene TRBJ2-7; D is unresolved. Trimming shortened V by 6 bases and J by 0 bases, and 9 bases separated the two germline ends. The CDR3 is 13 amino acids. The germline V gene has CDR1 MNHEY and CDR2 SVGAGI. CDR3 region: CASSPTNSYEQYF. The CDR3 DNA follows: TGTGCCAGCAGCCCGACAAACTCCTACGAGCAGTACTTC.

This clonotype was observed a few times. The chain carries TRBV4-1 and TRBJ2-1; TRBD2 agrees at 7 bases. In germline, CDR1 is MGHRA, CDR2 YSYEKL. With 4 bases clipped from V and 4 bases from J, the junction kept 10 bases outside the gene matches. CDR3 length: 16 residues. The CDR3 protein is CASSPFAGVLYNEQFF. The CDR3 DNA is TGCGCCAGCAGCCCCTTCGCGGGGGTCCTGTACAATGAGCAGTTCTTC.

This chain connects TRBV7-2 to TRBJ2-5; 11 bases map to TRBD2. V shed 5 bases and J 0 bases; nucleotides not matched to a gene: 2. Germline CDR1 and CDR2: SGHTA and FQGNSA. This CDR3 is 15 amino acids long. The CDR3 nucleotides read TGTGCCAGCAGCGGGACTAGCGGTTACCAAGAGACCCAGTACTTC. Amino acids: CASSGTSGYQETQYF.

Notes on this clonotype: An end of the junction does not agree with germline; a read error may underlie this. J is TRBJ1-2 and V is TRBV7-6; possibly TRBD1 for D (6 bases). The CDR3 is 16 residues long. Germline V lookup: CDR1 SGHVS, CDR2 FNYEAQ. The CDR3 DNA is TGTGCCAGCAGCTTAGCCCCCGGACAGACTAACCATGGCTACACCTTC. This gives the protein CASSLAPGQTNHGYTF.

This clonotype was seen repeatedly, ten times or more. The junction shows a germline mismatch at one end, possibly a read error. This sequence joins TRBV5-1 and TRBJ2-7, with D maybe TRBD1 (6 bases). This CDR3 comprises 13 residues. Germline V gene sequence: CDR1 SGHRS, CDR2 YFSETQ. CDR3 amino acids: CASSPDSSYEQYF. Here the CDR3 DNA reads TGTGCCAGCAGTCCGGACAGCTCGTACGAGCAGTACTTC. Drawing the rest from reference TRBV5-1 and TRBJ2-7, the complete variable domain is KAGVTQTPRYLIKTRGQQVTLSCSPISGHRSVSWYQQTPGQGLQFLFEYFSETQRNKGNFPGRFSGRQFSNSRSEMNVSTLELGDSALYLCASSPDSSYEQYFGPGTRLTVT.

This clonotype appeared a few times. CDR3 protein: CASRLALRGPLNTEAFF. DNA for the CDR3: TGCGCCAGCAGGTTAGCGTTGAGGGGCCCATTGAACACTGAAGCTTTCTTT. The chain is built from TRBV5-1 and TRBJ1-1, with D possibly TRBD1 on 5 matching bases. Germline loops: CDR1 SGHRS, CDR2 YFSETQ. The CDR3 sequence is 17 residues long. V lost 5 bases and J 0 bases, leaving 20 bases between the germline ends.

This clonotype was detected a few times. V usage is TRBV12-3 or TRBV12-4 and J usage is TRBJ1-1; no definite D call. The CDR3 contains 15 residues. Deletions cut 6 bases from V and 1 base from J, with 15 bases between. CDR3: CASRETGLQNTEAFF. CDR3 DNA: TGTGCCAGCAGGGAAACTGGTTTGCAGAACACTGAAGCTTTCTTT.

This chain uses TRBV2 with TRBJ2-2; perhaps TRBD2 as D (6 bases). The germline V and J ends were trimmed by 10 bases and 5 bases, with 17 bases remaining between them. Germline assignment: CDR1 SNHLY and CDR2 FYNNEI. The CDR3 is made up of 14 amino acids. The CDR3 DNA is TGTGCCACCACCAGGAGGGCTCGTACCGGGGAGCTGTTTTTT. Its protein product is CATTRRARTGELFF.

This clonotype was recorded at least ten times. J is TRBJ2-7 and V is TRBV19; 8 bases agree with TRBD1. The CDR3 length is 13 residues. V shed 7 bases and J 3 bases; nucleotides not matched to a gene: 5. Germline V gene data show CDR1 as LNHDA and CDR2 as SQIVND (reference sequence). In DNA form, the CDR3 reads TGTGCCAGTACGGGTACAGGGGGCTACGAGCAGTACTTC. It codes for CASTGTGGYEQYF.

This CDR3 is CAISEPAGGREQFF. DNA for the CDR3: TGTGCCATCAGTGAGCCAGCGGGGGGCCGTGAGCAGTTCTTC. This chain uses TRBV10-3 with TRBJ2-1; 9 bases are a match to TRBD2. V was pared by 2 bases and J by 9 bases, with 5 bases of the junction left unmatched. CDR1 is ENHRY and CDR2 is SYGVKD in the germline V gene. The CDR3 loop spans 14 amino acids.

Only one count was recorded for this clonotype. The rearrangement uses TRBV6-5 and TRBJ2-1; TRBD2 might be the D (6 bases). V shed 6 bases and J shed 9 bases, with 12 bases lying between them. This CDR3 region has 12 residues. Per the germline V gene, CDR1 is MNHEY and CDR2 is SVGAGI. Here the CDR3 DNA reads TGTGCCAGCAGCGGGGGACCCGGTGAGCAGTTCTTC. It encodes CASSGGPGEQFF.